This record looks at one T cell receptor beta chain sequence and its context. These data belong to a study of patients and donors after allogeneic stem cell transplantation. MiXCR, run by TCRdb on the RT-PCR reads, gives a single entry per CDR3 protein. Altogether some 87,000 distinct CDR3 sequences are present, roughly 43% being singletons, with the ten largest covering under 70%. The V gene end was trimmed by 4 bases and the J gene end by 1 base; junction bases not matched to a gene: 7. CDR3 length: 16 amino acids. This receptor was taken from a human donor who was either an allogeneic HSCT recipient or a stem cell or donor lymphocyte infusion donor (not recorded which). It is not recorded whose cells these are; they may come from a transplant donor. The rearrangement joins TRBV12-3 or TRBV12-4 to TRBJ1-5, with 7 positions matching TRBD1. What was sequenced was blood, either unsorted or a sorted T cell fraction (not recorded which). CDR3 sequence: CASSSTGTASNQPQHF. Here the CDR3 DNA reads TGTGCCAGCAGTTCTACTGGGACAGCCAGCAATCAGCCCCAGCATTTT.